This T cell receptor (beta chain) is drawn from a study of graft-versus-host responses after intestinal transplantation. The overall study: As for transplant type, recipients had multivisceral, liver-intestinal, or isolated intestinal grafts. All of the recipients had induction that used anti-thymocyte globulin, then tacrolimus and steroids for around three years.

Whole-study findings and limits: Investigators detected GvH clones in recipient marrow, with some emerging earlier in ileum or blood.

Points on this clone: Antigen unknown.

CDR1 MGHRA and CDR2 YSYEKL come from the germline V gene. V shed 4 bases and J 3 bases; nucleotides not matched to a gene: 2. CDR3 length: 13 residues. The method was immunoSEQ multiplex PCR; TCRdb's version includes in-frame clones alone and lacks a portion of them. The table has over 65,000 clones, 91% seen once; the top ten hold approximately 0.1%. The receptor comes from a human donor who received an intestinal transplant. This chain uses TRBV4-1 with TRBJ1-2; 7 nucleotides match TRBD1. The sequenced sample was unstimulated CD4+ T cells sorted from spleen or lymph node cells, obtained before intestinal transplant. Here the CDR3 reads CASSRDSHYGYTF. The CDR3 DNA reads as TGCGCCAGCAGCCGGGACAGCCACTATGGCTACACCTTC.